The next 10 T cell receptor beta chains were all read from a single sample in a study of identical twins. TCRdb processed the 5' RACE reads anew with MiXCR; each CDR3 protein has one entry. This sample has a few hundred thousand distinct CDR3 sequences, with 9.6% found just once. Another study also made use of these data, one on yellow fever vaccine responses in identical twins.

Material: PBMCs. The receptors stem from a woman younger than 30 in good health.

This clonotype has at least ten counts. The chain joins TRBV29-1 to TRBJ2-5; 7 bases are a match to TRBD2. Germline assignment: CDR1 SQVTM and CDR2 ANQGSEA. V shed 1 base and J 7 bases; nucleotides not matched to a gene: 12. The CDR3 loop spans 15 amino acids. The CDR3 protein is CSVEGSGLEPRTQYF. The CDR3 coding sequence is TGCAGCGTTGAAGGCTCCGGACTAGAGCCAAGGACCCAGTACTTC. The full variable domain, with the rest looked up from reference TRBV29-1 and TRBJ2-5, is SAVISQKPSRDICQRGTSLTIQCQVDSQVTMMFWYRQQPGQSLTLIATANQGSEATYESGFVIDKFPISRPNLTFSTLTVSNMSPEDSSIYLCSVEGSGLEPRTQYFGPGTRLLVL.

This clonotype showed up just a few times. The rearrangement uses TRBV7-2 and TRBJ2-1; the D gene is possibly TRBD2 (5 bases). CDR3 size: 14 residues. Germline assignment: CDR1 SGHTA and CDR2 FQGNSA. V lost 2 bases and J lost 7, with 12 bases in between. CDR3 DNA sequence: TGTGCCAGCAGCTTAATTGGGCCGGGGAATGAGCAGTTCTTC. Its protein product is CASSLIGPGNEQFF.

This clonotype has only a few counts. V usage is TRBV5-1 and J usage is TRBJ2-5, with D unresolved. CDR3 length equals 14 residues. Germline values: CDR1 SGHRS, CDR2 YFSETQ. The V gene lost 2 bases and the J gene lost 3 bases, with 11 bases spanning the gap. The CDR3 sequence is CASSFLTPKETQYF. CDR3 bases: TGCGCCAGCAGCTTTCTCACTCCAAAAGAGACCCAGTACTTC.

There are many counts of this clonotype. This chain joins TRBV7-2 and TRBJ2-3; D is perhaps TRBD1 or TRBD2 (6 bases each). The CDR3 consists of 13 residues. Germline CDR1 SGHTA, CDR2 FQGNSA. The V gene lost 7 bases and the J gene lost 9 bases, with 17 bases spanning the gap. This CDR3 is CASNPKGGVTQYF. In DNA, the CDR3 is TGTGCCAGCAACCCAAAGGGGGGCGTGACGCAGTATTTT.

This clonotype was detected only a few times. Germline and junction disagree at one end, which may indicate a read error. V is TRBV7-7 and J is TRBJ2-1; D may be TRBD1 or TRBD2 (5 bases each). The V gene's germline CDR1 is SSHAT and CDR2 FNYEAQ (reference sequence). The CDR3 is 16 amino acids. The CDR3 loop is CASSPWGAGSYNEQFF. CDR3 nucleotides: TGTGCTAGCAGCCCATGGGGCGCGGGTTCCTACAATGAGCAGTTCTTC.

The chain is built from TRBV2 and TRBJ2-6; maybe TRBD2 (7 bases). CDR1 and CDR2 from the germline V gene are SNHLY and FYNNEI. The CDR3 is 17 amino acids. Trimming shortened V by 6 bases and J by 2 bases, and 17 bases separated the two germline ends. CDR3 sequence (DNA): TGTGCCAGCAGCCCCGGGGGGCGGAGCGCTGGGGCCAACGTCCTGACTTTC. Amino acid sequence: CASSPGGRSAGANVLTF.

This chain joins TRBV7-9 and TRBJ1-4; D gene ambiguous. The CDR3 spans 14 residues. The V gene lost 4 bases and the J gene lost 8 bases, with 14 bases spanning the gap. Germline V CDR1 and CDR2: SEHNR, FQNEAQ (reference sequence). CDR3 in amino acids: CASSWKGFDEKLFF. The CDR3 region has the DNA TGTGCCAGCAGCTGGAAAGGATTTGACGAAAAACTGTTTTTT.

Ten or more counts support this clonotype. The V call is TRBV7-8, the J call TRBJ2-7, with 12 positions matching TRBD2. Germline CDR1 and CDR2: SGHVS and FQNEAQ. This CDR3 comprises 16 residues. V lost 5 bases and J lost 2; bases outside the gene matches: 7. CDR3 DNA sequence: TGTGCCAGCAGCCTTGGACTAGCGGGGACCACCTACGAGCAGTACTTC. It encodes CASSLGLAGTTYEQYF. Together with reference TRBV7-8 and TRBJ2-7, the CDR3 gives the full variable domain: GAGVSQSPRYKVAKRGQDVALRCDPISGHVSLFWYQQALGQGPEFLTYFQNEAQLDKSGLPSDRFFAERPEGSVSTLKIQRTQQEDSAVYLCASSLGLAGTTYEQYFGPGTRLTVT.

This clonotype showed up just a few times. This chain uses TRBV20-1 with TRBJ2-7; 9 bases fit TRBD2. The CDR3 runs 13 residues. The J segment lost 4 bases and the V segment lost 6 bases, leaving 7 bases of the junction unmatched. Germline loops: CDR1 DFQATT, CDR2 SNEGSKA (reference sequence). The CDR3 bases are TGCAGTGCCCGAGCCCTAGCGGGATACGAGCAGTACTTC. This translates into CSARALAGYEQYF.

This clonotype was seen at least ten times. The chain has TRBV5-1 and TRBJ2-7; 7 nucleotides line up with TRBD1. This CDR3 is 14 amino acids long. Trimming cost V 0 bases and J 7 bases; bases outside gene matches: 7. Germline lookup yields CDR1 SGHRS and CDR2 YFSETQ. The CDR3 reads CASSLEGAGLEQYF. In DNA form, the CDR3 reads TGCGCCAGCAGCTTGGAGGGGGCAGGGCTTGAGCAGTACTTC.